A single sample is the source of the 23 T cell receptor beta chains below, sequenced in a study of monozygotic twins with cystic fibrosis. Sequenced by immunoSEQ multiplex PCR; TCRdb stores in-frame clones only, minus some. In the table there are tens of thousands of clones, 95% to 98% of which are singletons. Input material: blood. The origin of the receptors is a girl under 10 years old with cystic fibrosis.

The chain recombines TRBV13 with TRBJ1-3; maybe TRBD1 (5 bases). V was shortened by 3 bases and J by 8 bases, with 8 bases between the two germline ends. Germline V lookup: CDR1 PRHDT, CDR2 FYEKMQ (reference sequence). CDR3 size: 12 residues. The CDR3 DNA is TGTGCCAGCAGCTTCGGGACGGACACCATATATTTT. It specifies CASSFGTDTIYF.

V is TRBV6-6 and J is TRBJ2-1; TRBD1 aligns across 7 bases. CDR3 length equals 14 residues. The junction had 7 bases not matched to a gene; V was cut back by 3 bases and J by 8 bases. Germline lookup yields CDR1 MNHNY and CDR2 SVGAGI (reference sequence). The CDR3 sequence is CASSYSGTAHEQFF. The CDR3 DNA sequence: TGTGCCAGCAGTTATTCCGGGACAGCTCATGAGCAGTTCTTC.

The genes are TRBV30 and TRBJ2-2, with TRBD1 matching over 9 bases. V shed 2 bases, J shed 6 bases, and the junction held 7 bases outside the gene matches. There are 15 residues in the CDR3. Germline assignment: CDR1 GTSNPN and CDR2 SVGIG (reference sequence). The CDR3 nucleotides are TGTGCCTGGAGTAGGGACAGGGCCGCGGCCGGGGAGCTGTTTTTT. It translates to CAWSRDRAAAGELFF.

The rearrangement links TRBV7-6 to TRBJ2-1; a weak D match, TRBD2 (5 bases). Trimming cost V 5 bases and J 7 bases, with 18 bases left between them. This CDR3 contains 15 residues. Per germline, CDR1 SGHVS and CDR2 FNYEAQ. The CDR3 DNA is TGTGCCAGCAGCCCGGAACTAGGTGGGCGTAATGAGCAGTTCTTC. It yields the protein CASSPELGGRNEQFF.

With regard to this clone: One junction end disagrees with the germline gene, perhaps due to a read error. V gene TRBV28 combines with J gene TRBJ2-1; 8 bases match TRBD2. The CDR3 runs to 12 residues. Germline CDR1 and CDR2: MDHEN and SYDVKM. CDR3 loop: CASSHRLARTIF. The CDR3, as DNA: TGTGCCAGCAGCCACCGACTAGCGAGGACGATCTTC. Looking up the rest from reference TRBV28 and TRBJ2-1 gives the full variable domain: DVKVTQSSRYLVKRTGEKVFLECVQDMDHENMFWYRQDPGLGLRLIYFSYDVKMKEKGDIPEGYSVSREKKERFSLILESASTNQTSMYLCASSHRLARTIFGPGTRLTVL.

The chain recombines TRBV9 with TRBJ2-7; D remains unclear. The CDR3 extends over 14 amino acids. CDR1 and CDR2 (germline): SGDLS, YYNGEE. The V and J ends lost 4 bases and 0 bases respectively, with 11 bases between them. The CDR3 sequence is CASSPFGSSYEQYF. The CDR3 coding sequence is TGTGCCAGCAGCCCCTTCGGGTCCTCCTACGAGCAGTACTTC.

This chain links TRBV27 with TRBJ1-4; D unresolved. CDR3 length: 16 residues. V was clipped by 4 bases and J by 7 bases, with 19 bases between them. Germline V gene sequence: CDR1 MNHEY, CDR2 SMNVEV (reference sequence). CDR3 bases: TGTGCCAGCAGTTCCAAGAGACTGAGCTCGAGTGAAAAACTGTTTTTT. It translates to CASSSKRLSSSEKLFF.

The V gene is TRBV2, the J gene TRBJ1-2; D unresolved. This CDR3 is built from 14 residues. Trimming took off 1 base at V and 8 bases at J, with 14 bases between the two ends. The germline CDR1 and CDR2 sequences are SNHLY and FYNNEI. CDR3: CASSEGFEGSGYTF. CDR3 coding DNA: TGTGCCAGCAGTGAAGGGTTTGAGGGCTCGGGCTACACCTTC.

This chain uses TRBV6-5 with TRBJ1-1, with 8 bases lining up with TRBD1. Germline-derived CDR1 and CDR2 are MNHEY and SVGAGI. This CDR3 has 16 residues. The junction had 11 bases not matched to a gene; V was cut back by 0 bases and J by 8 bases. CDR3 sequence (DNA): TGTGCCAGCAGTTACTCCGTTCTTTTCAGGGGGCAGGAAGCTTTCTTT. The encoded protein is CASSYSVLFRGQEAFF.

The V and J genes are TRBV6-6 and TRBJ1-2; TRBD1 aligns across 8 bases. This CDR3 is 14 amino acids long. Germline CDR1 reads MNHNY; CDR2 reads SVGAGI (reference sequence). J was trimmed by 5 bases and V by 4 bases; bases with no gene match: 6. The CDR3 coding sequence is TGTGCCAGCAGTTCCGGGACAGGAGGTTATGGCTACACCTTC. This gives the protein CASSSGTGGYGYTF.

The V call is TRBV25-1, the J call TRBJ2-7, with a possible D match to TRBD1 (5 bases). Trimming cost V 3 bases and J 3 bases, with 9 bases left between them. Looked up from germline, CDR1 is MGHDK and CDR2 is SYGVNS. This CDR3 is built from 13 residues. As DNA, the CDR3 is TGTGCCAGCAGTGATGGACACCTCTACGAGCAGTACTTC. As protein: CASSDGHLYEQYF.

The chain recombines TRBV4-1 with TRBJ2-2; D is possibly TRBD1 (5 bases). The CDR3 sequence is 18 residues long. Germline V gene lookup returns CDR1 MGHRA and CDR2 YSYEKL. V was pared by 0 bases and J by 1 base, with 15 bases between. The CDR3, as DNA: TGCGCCAGCAGCCAAGATAAGGTCAGGGTTTGGAACACCGGGGAGCTGTTTTTT. It encodes CASSQDKVRVWNTGELFF.

This chain connects TRBV7-9 to TRBJ2-3, with a possible D match to TRBD1 (5 bases). The length of the CDR3 is 15 residues. Trimming took 5 bases from V and 5 from J, leaving 17 bases between them. The germline V gene has CDR1 SEHNR and CDR2 FQNEAQ (reference sequence). CDR3 sequence reads: CASSLVGDRLDTQYF. The CDR3 nucleotides are TGTGCCAGCAGCCTCGTGGGCGACAGATTAGATACGCAGTATTTT.

The V gene is TRBV10-3, the J gene TRBJ2-5; D ambiguous. CDR3 length: 13 amino acids. Germline V gene data show CDR1 as ENHRY and CDR2 as SYGVKD. Trimming stripped 2 bases from V and 5 bases from J, with 9 bases between. The CDR3 sequence: CAISEPPRETQYF. CDR3 nucleotide sequence: TGTGCCATCAGTGAGCCTCCTCGGGAGACCCAGTACTTC.

V gene TRBV7-9 combines with J gene TRBJ2-1; TRBD2 aligns across 11 bases. This CDR3 has 14 residues. In germline, CDR1 is SEHNR, CDR2 FQNEAQ (reference sequence). Trimming at V came to 10 bases and at J to 4 bases, leaving 6 bases not matched to a gene. The CDR3 region has the DNA TGTGCCACTGCCGGGACTAGCGGATACAATGAGCAGTTCTTC. It codes for CATAGTSGYNEQFF.

The V call is TRBV19, the J call TRBJ1-2; D not certain. With 5 bases removed from V and 8 bases from J, the gap between germline ends came to 15 bases. The CDR3 runs 13 residues. Germline lookup yields CDR1 LNHDA and CDR2 SQIVND (reference sequence). CDR3 region: CASSRTFSRGYTF. CDR3 nucleotides: TGTGCCAGTAGTCGGACCTTCTCACGCGGCTACACCTTC.

The V and J genes are TRBV15 and TRBJ2-7, with TRBD1 matching over 12 bases. The junction had 6 bases not matched to a gene; V was cut back by 2 bases and J by 4 bases. Germline lookup yields CDR1 LNHNV and CDR2 YYDKDF (reference sequence). The CDR3 length is 16 residues. CDR3 amino acids: CATSRSGTGGMYEQYF. The CDR3 DNA sequence: TGTGCCACCAGCAGATCGGGGACAGGGGGCATGTACGAGCAGTACTTC.

The J gene is TRBJ1-5, the V gene TRBV6-8; D gene uncertain. CDR3 length equals 17 residues. Trimming left V 2 bases short and J 0 bases short, with 14 bases between. CDR1 and CDR2 (germline): MNHGY, SAAAGT. This CDR3 reads CASSYDGRRNSNQPQHF. Written as DNA, the CDR3 is TGTGCCAGCAGTTACGACGGACGGAGAAATAGCAATCAGCCCCAGCATTTT.

The gene calls are TRBV14 and TRBJ2-5, with 7 bases lining up with TRBD1. Germline loops: CDR1 SGHDN, CDR2 FVKESK. The CDR3 contains 14 residues. The J segment lost 9 bases and the V segment lost 3 bases, leaving 10 bases of the junction unmatched. The CDR3 sequence: CASSHGQVRGAQYF. In nucleotides, the CDR3 is TGTGCCAGCAGCCACGGACAGGTTCGAGGGGCCCAGTACTTC.

This chain links TRBV5-4 with TRBJ2-3, with a possible D match to TRBD2 (6 bases). The germline gives CDR1 SGHNT, CDR2 YYREEE (reference sequence). The CDR3 runs to 15 residues. Trimming removed 0 bases from V and 1 base from J, with 9 bases in between. Here the CDR3 reads CASSLESSGTDTQYF. CDR3 in DNA: TGTGCCAGCAGCTTGGAATCTAGCGGCACAGATACGCAGTATTTT.

The gene calls are TRBV14 and TRBJ2-4; D ambiguous. The CDR3 has 15 amino acids. Germline CDR1 SGHDN, CDR2 FVKESK. V shed 1 base and J shed 0 bases, with 7 bases lying between them. CDR3: CASSQVGLAKNIQYF. The CDR3 nucleotides are TGTGCCAGCAGCCAAGTCGGCCTAGCCAAAAACATTCAGTACTTC.

A remark on this clone: Germline is not matched at one junction end, which may reflect a read error. For the CDR3, the DNA is TGTGCCAGCAGCCAAGAGATGTTGACTAGCGGCTACGAGCAGTGCTTC. This codes for CASSQEMLTSGYEQCF. This chain connects TRBV4-2 to TRBJ2-7, with TRBD2 matching over 9 bases. Germline CDR1 and CDR2: LGHNA and YNFKEQ. The CDR3 covers 16 residues.

The CDR3 bases are TGTGCCAGCAGCCTCACAGCGACTCAGGCTGATGAGCAGTTCTTC. Translated, it gives CASSLTATQADEQFF. The chain is built from TRBV4-2 and TRBJ2-1; D is unresolved. V lost 4 bases to trimming and J lost 8 bases, with 18 bases between them. The germline gives CDR1 LGHNA, CDR2 YNFKEQ. There are 15 residues in the CDR3.